The 13 T cell receptor beta chains given below trace back to one sample, sequenced in a study of cytomegalovirus exposure and HLA in healthy donors. 60 Vbeta and 13 Jbeta primers were used in PCR. TCRdb keeps only in-frame clones here, not all; method: immunoSEQ multiplex PCR. The data hold 130,000 or so clones, with 74% observed a single time. The source material was PBMCs. These receptors originate from a male donor in good health and CMV-seronegative.

The rearrangement links TRBV9 to TRBJ2-7; 7 nucleotides match TRBD1. CDR1 SGDLS and CDR2 YYNGEE come from the germline V gene. V trimming: 4 bases; J trimming: 3 bases; junction bases outside the gene matches: 7. The CDR3 runs 14 residues. For the CDR3, the DNA is TGTGCCAGCAGCCCGGGACAGACGCGCTACGAGCAGTACTTC. Translating it yields CASSPGQTRYEQYF.

This clone was observed once. V usage is TRBV12-1 and J usage is TRBJ2-3; TRBD2 was called by the table and not checked on the DNA. TRBV12-1 is described as a pseudogene. The CDR3 runs to 15 residues. Here the CDR3 DNA reads TGTGCCAGCAGCTTTTCCGGGGGGAGCACAGATACGCAGTATTTT. Its translation is CASSFSGGSTDTQYF.

The chain couples TRBV5-1 to TRBJ1-2; the D gene is possibly TRBD1 (6 bases). The V end lost 0 bases, the J end lost 6 bases, and 15 bases lay between the germline ends. The germline CDR1 and CDR2 sequences are SGHRS and YFSETQ. The CDR3 sequence is 15 residues long. The CDR3 DNA sequence: TGCGCCAGCAGCTTGGGGAGGGGGGGCCCCGATGGCTACACCTTC. Protein: CASSLGRGGPDGYTF.

This sequence joins TRBV7-8 and TRBJ1-5; TRBD1 matches at 7 bases. The V and J ends lost 5 bases and 11 bases, in that order; junction bases with no gene match: 15. Germline CDR1 and CDR2: SGHVS and FQNEAQ. The CDR3 consists of 15 residues. The CDR3 sequence: CASSAEDRPPRTQHF. The CDR3 DNA follows: TGTGCCAGCAGCGCGGAGGACAGGCCTCCTCGTACCCAGCATTTT.

The chain employs TRBV19 and TRBJ1-1; D might be TRBD1 (5 bases). CDR3 length: 14 residues. V was cut by 4 bases and J by 5 bases, with 14 bases left in between. CDR1 is LNHDA, CDR2 SQIVND, per germline (reference sequence). In DNA, the CDR3 is TGTGCCAGTAGTACGGGACGGGGGAGGACTGAAGCTTTCTTT. This encodes CASSTGRGRTEAFF.

The gene calls are TRBV5-8 and TRBJ1-1; D possibly corresponds to TRBD1 (5 bases). The germline V gene has CDR1 SGHTS and CDR2 YDEGEE. Trimming left V 5 bases short and J 4 bases short, with 12 bases between. This CDR3 is 13 amino acids long. CDR3 sequence (DNA): TGTGCCAGCAGTCATAGGGGCCGCACTGAAGCTTTCTTT. Amino acids: CASSHRGRTEAFF. Filled out from reference TRBV5-8 and TRBJ1-1, the complete variable domain reads EAGVTQSPTHLIKTRGQQATLRCSPISGHTSVYWYQQALGLGLQFLLWYDEGEERNRGNFPPRFSGRQFPNYSSELNVNALELEDSALYLCASSHRGRTEAFFGQGTRLTVV.

In this sample, this clone turned up once. The chain joins TRBV19 to TRBJ1-1; possible D gene TRBD1, 6 bases. The germline V and J ends were trimmed by 4 bases and 6 bases, with 18 bases remaining between them. The germline V gene encodes CDR1 LNHDA and CDR2 SQIVND (reference sequence). The CDR3 has 15 amino acids. The CDR3 is CASSTGTGWLAEAFF. For the CDR3, the DNA is TGTGCCAGTAGTACTGGCACAGGGTGGTTGGCTGAAGCTTTCTTT.

V and J are TRBV13 and TRBJ2-6, with D maybe TRBD1 (5 bases). The CDR3 loop spans 16 amino acids. Looked up from germline, CDR1 is PRHDT and CDR2 is FYEKMQ (reference sequence). Trimming shortened V by 1 base and J by 3 bases, and 10 bases separated the two germline ends. In DNA, the CDR3 is TGTGCCAGCAGCTTAGCCAGGGTGGGTGGGGCCAACGTCCTGACTTTC. Translated, it gives CASSLARVGGANVLTF.

CDR3 DNA: TGTGCCAGTAGTCTCGGACAGGCCAGGGGCAGCTATGGCTACACCTTC. Translating it yields CASSLGQARGSYGYTF. The genes are TRBV19 and TRBJ1-2, with 7 bases fitting TRBD1. The J segment lost 4 bases and the V segment lost 5 bases, leaving 13 bases of the junction unmatched. The CDR3 extends over 16 amino acids. From germline, CDR1 is LNHDA and CDR2 SQIVND (reference sequence).

The chain couples TRBV29-1 to TRBJ2-5; D perhaps matches TRBD1 (7 bases). The germline gives CDR1 SQVTM, CDR2 ANQGSEA. The CDR3 has 13 amino acids. The V end lost 6 bases, the J end lost 5 bases, and 16 bases lay between the germline ends. CDR3 DNA: TGCAGCGTCGACAGGGTGGGGGGTGAGACCCAGTACTTC. Its protein product is CSVDRVGGETQYF.

V gene TRBV27 combines with J gene TRBJ2-7, with D possibly matching TRBD2 (5 bases). Germline V lookup: CDR1 MNHEY, CDR2 SMNVEV (reference sequence). This CDR3 contains 16 residues. Deletions cut 5 bases from V and 2 bases from J, with 19 bases between. In DNA, the CDR3 is TGTGCCAGCAGTCCCGGGCCCCCCCACGGGGCCTACGAGCAGTACTTC. This sequence encodes CASSPGPPHGAYEQYF.

The rearrangement joins TRBV11-3 to TRBJ2-3; 13 positions match TRBD2. Germline CDR1 SGHNT, CDR2 YENEEA. The CDR3 has 17 amino acids. V dropped 5 bases and J dropped 2; count of bases not matched to a gene: 7. DNA of the CDR3: TGTGCCAGCAGCCTTGGGACTAGCGGGGCACACACAGATACGCAGTATTTT. It codes for CASSLGTSGAHTDTQYF.

In the case of this clone: Lacking the conserved final phenylalanine or tryptophan, this CDR3 likely reflects a read error. The chain is built from TRBV9 and TRBJ2-7, with 7 bases lining up with TRBD1. The CDR3 totals 14 residues. Germline V gene lookup returns CDR1 SGDLS and CDR2 YYNGEE. The V gene end was trimmed by 2 bases and the J gene end by 3 bases; junction bases not matched to a gene: 5. CDR3 sequence (DNA): TGTGCCAGCAGCGTCGGGACAGTTGACTACGAGCAGTACCTC. Translation: CASSVGTVDYEQYL.